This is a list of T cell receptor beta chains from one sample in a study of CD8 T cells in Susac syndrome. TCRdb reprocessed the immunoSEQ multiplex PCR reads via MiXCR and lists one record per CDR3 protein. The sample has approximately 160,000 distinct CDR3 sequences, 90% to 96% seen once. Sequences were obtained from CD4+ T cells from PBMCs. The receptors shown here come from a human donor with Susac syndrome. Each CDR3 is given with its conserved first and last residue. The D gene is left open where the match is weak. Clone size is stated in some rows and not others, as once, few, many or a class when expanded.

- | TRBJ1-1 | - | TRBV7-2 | TGTGCCAGCAGCTCACTATTTGGGGATTTGAACACTGAAGCTTTCTTT | CASSSLFGDLNTEAFF
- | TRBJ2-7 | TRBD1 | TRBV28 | TGTGCCAGCAGTTTAAAACAGGGGGCGGACGAGCAGTACTTC | CASSLKQGADEQYF
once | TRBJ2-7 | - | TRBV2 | TGTGCCAGCACTGTGAGCATGAGGTACGAGCAGTACTTC | CASTVSMRYEQYF
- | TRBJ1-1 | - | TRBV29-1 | TGCAGCGGTCACGGGGGCACGAACACTGAAGCTTTCTTT | CSGHGGTNTEAFF
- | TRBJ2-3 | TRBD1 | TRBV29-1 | TGCAGCGTGCAACAGGGGGCGGAAACTACGCAGTATTTT | CSVQQGAETTQYF
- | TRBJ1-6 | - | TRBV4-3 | TGCGCCAGCAGCCAAGATGTCCGGGGAAGCTCCTATAATTCACCCCTCCACTTT | CASSQDVRGSSYNSPLHF
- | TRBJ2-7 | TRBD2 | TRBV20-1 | TGCAGTGCTAGACCCACTAGCGGCGCTTACGAGCAGTACTTC | CSARPTSGAYEQYF
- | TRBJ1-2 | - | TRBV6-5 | TGTGCCAGCAGTCGGGGGACAGGCTACACCTTC | CASSRGTGYTF
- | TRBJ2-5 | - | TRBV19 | TGTGCCAGTACAGGGGGAACAGCGGGGGCCCAAGAGACCCAGTACTTC | CASTGGTAGAQETQYF
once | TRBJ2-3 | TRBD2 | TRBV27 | TGTGCCAGCAGCGCCCTAGCGGGGGCCCACAAAAGCACAGATACGCAGTATTTT | CASSALAGAHKSTDTQYF
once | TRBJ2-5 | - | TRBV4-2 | TGTGCCAGCAGCCAAGATTTGGTGGGGGGAGAGACCCAGTACTTC | CASSQDLVGGETQYF
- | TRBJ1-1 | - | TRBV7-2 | TGTGCCAGCAGTGAACGGTGGGCTGCTGAAGCTTTCTTT | CASSERWAAEAFF
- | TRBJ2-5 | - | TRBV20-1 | TGCAGTGTAACCCTACCCGGGGCCCAGTACTTC | CSVTLPGAQYF
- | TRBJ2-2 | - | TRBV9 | TGTGCCAGCAGCGTAGATGGGCGCGGAACCGGGGAGCTGTTTTTT | CASSVDGRGTGELFF
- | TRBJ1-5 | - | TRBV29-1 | TGCAGCGTAGTTGATGGGACCTCATCGAATTTT | CSVVDGTSSNF
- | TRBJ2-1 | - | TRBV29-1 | TGCAGCGTTGAATTGCGGAACAATGAGCAGTTCTTC | CSVELRNNEQFF
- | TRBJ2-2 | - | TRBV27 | TGTGCCAGCAGTAAAGGCGGGGAGCTGTTTTTT | CASSKGGELFF
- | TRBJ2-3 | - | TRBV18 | TGTGCCAGCTCACCACCGGCAGGGTCAGATACGCAGTATTTT | CASSPPAGSDTQYF
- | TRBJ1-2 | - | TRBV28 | TGTGCCAGCAACGCGGTAGACCCCTATGGCTACACCTTC | CASNAVDPYGYTF
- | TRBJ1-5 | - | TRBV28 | TGTGCCAGCAGTCCCAGTCTTGGGGGTCAGCCCCAGCATTTT | CASSPSLGGQPQHF
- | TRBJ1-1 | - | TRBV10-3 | TGTGCCATCGGAAACAGGGAAAACACTGAAGCTTTCTTT | CAIGNRENTEAFF
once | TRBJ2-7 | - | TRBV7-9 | TGTGCCAGCAGCACCTCAAGTACCTACGAGCAGTACTTC | CASSTSSTYEQYF
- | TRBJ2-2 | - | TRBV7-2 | TGTGCCAGCAGCTTAGACGGCGGTTACACCGGGGAGCTGTTTTTT | CASSLDGGYTGELFF
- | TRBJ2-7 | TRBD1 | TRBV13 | TGTGCCAGCAGCTCCCCGGGACAGCCGTACGAGCAGTACTTC | CASSSPGQPYEQYF
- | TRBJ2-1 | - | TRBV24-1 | TGTGCCACCAGTGATCTCCGTGAGCAGTTCTTC | CATSDLREQFF
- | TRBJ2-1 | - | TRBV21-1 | TGTGCCAGCAGCAAAAAGCGGGAGGGCCTCCACAATGAGCAGTTCTTC | CASSKKREGLHNEQFF
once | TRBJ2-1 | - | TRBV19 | TGTGCCAGTAGCACCGGTACCCCGACAAATGAGCAGTTCTTC | CASSTGTPTNEQFF
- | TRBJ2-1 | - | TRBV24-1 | TGTGCCACCAGTGATCCCCCAGGCAGGACTGGGGACAATGAGCAGTTCTTC | CATSDPPGRTGDNEQFF
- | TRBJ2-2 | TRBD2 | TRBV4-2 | TGTGCCAGCAGCCAAGATGGGCTACTAGCGCCCGGGGAGCTGTTTTTT | CASSQDGLLAPGELFF
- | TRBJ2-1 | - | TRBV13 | TGTGCCAGCAGCTTAAGGGTAACCCCCTACAATGAGCAGTTCTTC | CASSLRVTPYNEQFF
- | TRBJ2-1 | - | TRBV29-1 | TGCAGCGTAGAGGGGACGGGGAGCTCCTACAATGAGCAGTTCTTC | CSVEGTGSSYNEQFF
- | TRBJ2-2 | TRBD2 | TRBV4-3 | TGCGCCAGCAGCCAAGATGGGCCCCTAGCGGGAGTGGCCGGGGAGCTGTTTTTT | CASSQDGPLAGVAGELFF
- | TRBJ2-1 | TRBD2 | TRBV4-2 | TGTGCCAGCAGCCAAGACCCCCCGACTAGCTCGCACCGGCGAGCCTACAATGAGCAGTTCTTC | CASSQDPPTSSHRRAYNEQFF
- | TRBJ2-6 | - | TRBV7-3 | TGTGCCAGCAGCTCCCAACTAGGTTCCAACGTCCTGACTTTC | CASSSQLGSNVLTF
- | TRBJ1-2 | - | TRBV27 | TGTGCCAGCAGTTCTAACCGAGGGAACTATGGCTACACCTTC | CASSSNRGNYGYTF
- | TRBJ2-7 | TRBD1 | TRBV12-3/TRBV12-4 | TGTGCCAGCAGTCGTGGACAGGGGATTTGGGAGCAGTACTTC | CASSRGQGIWEQYF
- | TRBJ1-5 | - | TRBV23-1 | TGCGCCAGCAGTCAAATCGCGGTTGGGGGCGCGTATCAGCCCCAGCATTTT | CASSQIAVGGAYQPQHF